These T cell receptor beta chains were read from a single sample in a study of CD4 T cells in relation to SARS-CoV-2 and coronaviruses. TCRdb's table, derived via immunoSEQ multiplex PCR, lists solely in-frame clones and lacks some. The data contain about 43,000 clones, roughly 80% of them singletons. These receptors are not linked to any known antigen. Input material: naive CD4+ T cells from PBMCs, cultured in vitro. These receptors were obtained from an adult with COVID-19. The CDR3 runs from the conserved cysteine through the conserved F or W. D genes are given only for firm matches. Rows give clone size only sometimes, using once, few, many, or a class for an expanded clone.

v_call	clone_size	d_call	cdr3_length	j_call	cdr3_nt	cdr3_aa
TRBV28	.	.	13	TRBJ2-1	TGTGCCAGCAGTTTGCGGATCCCCAATGAGCAGTTCTTC	CASSLRIPNEQFF
TRBV5-1	.	.	16	TRBJ2-1	TGCGCCAGCAGCTTGGAGGTTGGGGGCCCCTACAATGAGCAGTTCTTC	CASSLEVGGPYNEQFF
TRBV7-7	few	.	15	TRBJ1-3	TGTGCCAGCAGCCAGAGCCAAGCCTCTGGAAACACCATATATTTT	CASSQSQASGNTIYF
TRBV28	.	.	13	TRBJ2-5	TGTGCCAGCGGGGTCTCTAGACGTGGGACCCAGTACTTC	CASGVSRRGTQYF
TRBV6-5	.	TRBD1	14	TRBJ2-7	TGTGCCAGCAGTCCGGACAGGGGTCGTAGCGAGCAGTACTTC	CASSPDRGRSEQYF
TRBV30	.	.	14	TRBJ2-7	TGTGCCTGGAGCCGAGGGAGTGCCAGGAAGGAGCAGTACTTC	CAWSRGSARKEQYF
TRBV7-9	once	TRBD1	17	TRBJ2-1	TGTGCCAGCAGCCCCCCCCGAGACAGGGGCTACTACAATGAGCAGTTCTTC	CASSPPRDRGYYNEQFF
TRBV7-2	once	.	14	TRBJ2-1	TGTGCCAGCAGCTTAGGGGGGGCCCAAGATGAGCAGTTCTTC	CASSLGGAQDEQFF
TRBV15	.	.	16	TRBJ1-6	TGTGCCACCAGCAGGACAGCCTACCGCCATAATTCACCCCTCCACTTT	CATSRTAYRHNSPLHF
TRBV7-7	.	.	13	TRBJ2-2	TGTGCCAGCGCCCCCCGGGATACCGGGGAGCTGTTTTTT	CASAPRDTGELFF
TRBV4-1	.	.	16	TRBJ2-3	TGCGCCAGCAGCCAAGATCTCGGGGGAAGCACAGATACGCAGTATTTT	CASSQDLGGSTDTQYF
TRBV6-1	.	.	13	TRBJ2-5	TGTGCCAGCAGTGATTCCCGAGGGGAGACCCAGTACTTC	CASSDSRGETQYF
TRBV30	.	.	13	TRBJ2-2	TGTGCCTGGAGCGGTATAGACACCGGGGAGCTGTTTTTT	CAWSGIDTGELFF
TRBV19	.	.	13	TRBJ2-7	TGTGCCAGTAGTATAGCCCCCGACTACGAGCAGTACTTC	CASSIAPDYEQYF
TRBV2	few	.	14	TRBJ1-1	TGTGCCAGCAGTTACACCAAGACAGACACTGAAGCTTTCTTT	CASSYTKTDTEAFF
TRBV30	.	.	13	TRBJ2-5	TGTGCCTGGAGTAGACAGTCTCGGGAGACCCAGTACTTC	CAWSRQSRETQYF
TRBV24-1	few	TRBD1	18	TRBJ2-7	TGTGCCACCAGTGAAACCGGGACAGGGGATGGACACGGCTACGAGCAGTACTTC	CATSETGTGDGHGYEQYF
TRBV28	.	.	15	TRBJ1-6	TGTGCCAGTCGACTGTTGAGCTCCTATAATTCACCCCTCCACTTT	CASRLLSSYNSPLHF
TRBV7-6	.	TRBD1	18	TRBJ1-4	TGTGCCAGCAGCTCTAAACCGGGACAGAGAGCAACTAATGAAAAACTGTTTTTT	CASSSKPGQRATNEKLFF
TRBV27	once	.	14	TRBJ1-3	TGTGCCAGCAGTAGTGAGATCTCTGGAAACACCATATATTTT	CASSSEISGNTIYF
TRBV28	few	.	16	TRBJ2-1	TGTGCCAGTATACAGCGGACAGGGAGGGCCTACAATGAGCAGTTCTTC	CASIQRTGRAYNEQFF
TRBV18	.	.	14	TRBJ1-2	TGTGCCAGCTCACCATCGGCGGTTAACTATGGCTACACCTTC	CASSPSAVNYGYTF
TRBV7-2	.	.	13	TRBJ2-7	TGTGCCAGCAGCTTAGAGCTAGAAGGCGAGCAGTACTTC	CASSLELEGEQYF
TRBV3-1/TRBV3-2	.	.	15	TRBJ2-2	TGTGCCAGCAGCTCCTGGGGCGGGTTACGCGGGGAGCTGTTTTTT	CASSSWGGLRGELFF
TRBV19	.	.	14	TRBJ1-1	TGTGCCAGTAGTATGTCCAGAGTGAACACTGAAGCTTTCTTT	CASSMSRVNTEAFF